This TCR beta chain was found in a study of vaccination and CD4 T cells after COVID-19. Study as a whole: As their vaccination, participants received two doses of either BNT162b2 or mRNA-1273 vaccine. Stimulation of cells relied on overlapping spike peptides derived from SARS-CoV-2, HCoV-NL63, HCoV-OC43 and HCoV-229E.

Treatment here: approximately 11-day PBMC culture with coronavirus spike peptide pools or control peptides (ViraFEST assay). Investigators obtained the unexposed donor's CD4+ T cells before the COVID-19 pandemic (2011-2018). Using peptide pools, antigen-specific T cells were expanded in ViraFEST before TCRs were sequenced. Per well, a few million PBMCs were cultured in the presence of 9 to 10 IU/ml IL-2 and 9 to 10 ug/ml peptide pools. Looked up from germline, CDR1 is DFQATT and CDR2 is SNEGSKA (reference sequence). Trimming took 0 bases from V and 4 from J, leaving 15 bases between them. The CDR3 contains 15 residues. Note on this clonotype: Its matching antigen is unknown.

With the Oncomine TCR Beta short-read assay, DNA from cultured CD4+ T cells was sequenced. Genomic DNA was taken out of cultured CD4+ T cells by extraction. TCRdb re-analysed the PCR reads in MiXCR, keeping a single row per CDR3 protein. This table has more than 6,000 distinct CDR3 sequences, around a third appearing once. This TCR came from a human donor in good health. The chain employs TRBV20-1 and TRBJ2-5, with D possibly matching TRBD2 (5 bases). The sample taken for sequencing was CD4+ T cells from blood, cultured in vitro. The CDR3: CSARDRWFAGETQYF. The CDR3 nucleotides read TGCAGTGCTAGAGATAGGTGGTTCGCGGGAGAGACCCAGTACTTC.